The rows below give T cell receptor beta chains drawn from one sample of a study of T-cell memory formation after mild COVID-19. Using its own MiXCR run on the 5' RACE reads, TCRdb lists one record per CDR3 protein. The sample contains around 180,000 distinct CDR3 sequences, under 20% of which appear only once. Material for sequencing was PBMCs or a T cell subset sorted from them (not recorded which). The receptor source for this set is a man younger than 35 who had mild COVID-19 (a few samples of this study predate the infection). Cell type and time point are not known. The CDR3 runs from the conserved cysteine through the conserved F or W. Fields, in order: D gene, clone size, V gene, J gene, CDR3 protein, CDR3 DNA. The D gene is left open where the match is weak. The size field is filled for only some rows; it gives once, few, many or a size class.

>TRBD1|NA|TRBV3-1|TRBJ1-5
CASSHARTGNQPQHF
TGTGCCAGCAGCCATGCCAGGACAGGGAATCAGCCCCAGCATTTT
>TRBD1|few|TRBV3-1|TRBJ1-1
CASSRTGGAGNTEAFF
TGTGCCAGCAGCCGGACAGGGGGCGCCGGGAACACTGAAGCTTTCTTT
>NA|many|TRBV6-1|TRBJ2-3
CASSAETTQYF
TGTGCCAGCAGTGCAGAAACGACGCAGTATTTT
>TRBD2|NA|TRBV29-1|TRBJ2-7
CSVGGGYEQYF
TGCAGCGTTGGGGGGGGATACGAGCAGTACTTC
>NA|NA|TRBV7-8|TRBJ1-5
CASSPQGRHQTFSNQPQHF
TGTGCCAGCAGCCCCCAGGGGCGCCACCAAACATTTAGCAATCAGCCCCAGCATTTT
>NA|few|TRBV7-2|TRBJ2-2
CASSLRGTGTGELFF
TGTGCCAGCAGCTTACGGGGCACCGGGACCGGGGAGCTGTTTTTT
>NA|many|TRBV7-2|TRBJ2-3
CASTRGKDTQYF
TGTGCCAGCACTCGGGGTAAAGATACGCAGTATTTT
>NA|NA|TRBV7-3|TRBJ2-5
CASSQGLTGGQETQYF
TGTGCCAGCAGCCAGGGTTTGACCGGGGGACAAGAGACCCAGTACTTC
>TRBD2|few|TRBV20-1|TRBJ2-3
CSATGTSHSDTQYF
TGCAGTGCTACCGGGACTAGTCACTCAGATACGCAGTATTTT
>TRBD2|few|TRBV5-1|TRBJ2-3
CASSLGSGTSGGASDTQYF
TGCGCCAGCAGCTTGGGCTCCGGGACTAGCGGGGGGGCCTCGGATACGCAGTATTTT